Shown below are 19 T cell receptor beta chains from a single sample sequenced in a study of blood T cells in healthy people across ages. PCR was performed a second time for about 6 to 12 cycles using a sample-barcoded 5' primer and a J-beta primer mix. TCRdb redid the calling of the 5' RACE reads with MiXCR, one entry per CDR3 protein. The sample consists of 800,000 to 1,300,000 distinct CDR3 sequences, around 27% of them appearing once. These same records also appear under a second study, on T cells of mothers and their children.

The sequenced sample was blood. The source is a girl aged 2-10 years in good health.

This clonotype has only a few counts. The V gene is TRBV4-1, the J gene TRBJ1-1; D is perhaps TRBD1 (6 bases). This CDR3 is built from 14 residues. Germline CDR1 and CDR2: MGHRA and YSYEKL. Trimming left V 6 bases short and J 3 bases short, with 14 bases between. The CDR3 DNA follows: TGCGCCAGCAGGAGTGCGGGGGGGCACACTGAAGCTTTCTTT. Its translation: CASRSAGGHTEAFF.

The table lists this clonotype with a few counts. The rearrangement uses TRBV15 and TRBJ1-4, with 10 bases identical to TRBD1. The CDR3 extends over 18 amino acids. In germline, CDR1 is LNHNV, CDR2 YYDKDF (reference sequence). V dropped 3 bases and J dropped 6; count of bases not matched to a gene: 13. CDR3 protein: CATSSYGTGELRDEKLFF. CDR3 DNA: TGTGCCACCAGCAGTTACGGGACAGGGGAACTTCGTGATGAAAAACTGTTTTTT.

A few counts support this clonotype. This chain joins TRBV3-1 and TRBJ1-1; D ambiguous. V shed 4 bases and J shed 2 bases, with 14 bases lying between them. The CDR3 length is 15 residues. CDR1 and CDR2 (germline): LGHDT, YNNKEL (reference sequence). The CDR3 is CASSRGEEYNTEAFF. The CDR3 coding sequence is TGTGCCAGCAGCCGGGGAGAAGAATACAACACTGAAGCTTTCTTT. The full variable domain, in which reference TRBV3-1 and TRBJ1-1 provide the parts outside the CDR3, is DTAVSQTPKYLVTQMGNDKSIKCEQNLGHDTMYWYKQDSKKFLKIMFSYNNKELIINETVPNRFSPKSPDKAHLNLHINSLELGDSAVYFCASSRGEEYNTEAFFGQGTRLTVV.

This chain connects TRBV20-1 to TRBJ2-5, with TRBD2 identical over 10 bases. The germline V gene has CDR1 DFQATT and CDR2 SNEGSKA (reference sequence). The CDR3 spans 17 residues. The junction had 14 bases not matched to a gene; V was cut back by 3 bases and J by 4 bases. CDR3: CSARTSGFLGFRETQYF. The DNA for the CDR3 is TGCAGTGCTAGGACTAGCGGGTTCTTAGGGTTCAGAGAGACCCAGTACTTC.

This clonotype was seen a few times. The V gene is TRBV5-5, the J gene TRBJ2-5, with 10 bases lining up with TRBD1. CDR1 SGHKS and CDR2 YYEKEE come from the germline V gene (reference sequence). CDR3 length: 15 amino acids. V shed 4 bases, J shed 2 bases, and the junction held 5 bases outside the gene matches. CDR3 sequence reads: CASSPGTGDQETQYF. CDR3 DNA: TGTGCCAGCAGCCCCGGGACAGGGGATCAAGAGACCCAGTACTTC.

This clonotype was recorded at least ten times. This rearrangement joins TRBV7-3 to TRBJ1-6, with D tentatively TRBD1 (6 bases). The CDR3 extends over 14 amino acids. CDR1 and CDR2 from the germline V gene are SGHTA and FQGTGA. Trimming removed 4 bases at V and 7 bases at J, with 11 bases between. The CDR3 DNA sequence: TGTGCCAGCAGCTCCGGACAGCCAAATTCACCCCTCCACTTT. This sequence encodes CASSSGQPNSPLHF.

CDR3 in amino acids: CASSFSSGLGSYEQYF. In nucleotides, the CDR3 is TGCGCCAGCAGCTTCTCCTCAGGGTTAGGCTCCTACGAGCAGTACTTC. This sequence joins TRBV5-1 and TRBJ2-7; D is perhaps TRBD1 (5 bases). There are 16 residues in the CDR3. The V and J ends lost 2 bases and 0 bases respectively, with 15 bases between them. Germline-derived CDR1 and CDR2 are SGHRS and YFSETQ. The complete variable domain, with remaining parts taken from reference TRBV5-1 and TRBJ2-7, reads KAGVTQTPRYLIKTRGQQVTLSCSPISGHRSVSWYQQTPGQGLQFLFEYFSETQRNKGNFPGRFSGRQFSNSRSEMNVSTLELGDSALYLCASSFSSGLGSYEQYFGPGTRLTVT.

This clonotype was recorded a few times. The chain joins TRBV7-2 to TRBJ2-5; 7 bases are a match to TRBD2. Gene TRBJ2-7 matches the end of the DNA better, so the J call may be wrong. Germline CDR1 and CDR2: SGHTA and FQGNSA. This CDR3 is built from 16 residues. The CDR3 DNA is TGTGCCAGCAGCTCGCTGAGGACTAGTGATCTCTACGAGCAGTACTTC. Translated: CASSSLRTSDLYEQYF.

V and J are TRBV9 and TRBJ2-2, with a weak D call TRBD2 (6 bases). V lost 4 bases and J lost 5, with 9 bases in between. Germline V gene lookup returns CDR1 SGDLS and CDR2 YYNGEE. The length of the CDR3 is 13 residues. CDR3 region: CASSPGRTGELFF. In DNA, the CDR3 is TGTGCCAGCAGCCCAGGGAGGACCGGGGAGCTGTTTTTT.

The genes are TRBV5-1 and TRBJ2-1, with TRBD2 identical over 9 bases. J was trimmed by 1 base and V by 0 bases; bases with no gene match: 8. Germline-derived CDR1 and CDR2 are SGHRS and YFSETQ. CDR3 size: 18 residues. The CDR3 sequence: CASSLEGSGSVSYNEQFF. CDR3 nucleotides: TGCGCCAGCAGCTTGGAAGGTAGCGGGAGTGTGTCCTACAATGAGCAGTTCTTC. The variable domain in full, with the rest retrieved from reference TRBV5-1 and TRBJ2-1, is KAGVTQTPRYLIKTRGQQVTLSCSPISGHRSVSWYQQTPGQGLQFLFEYFSETQRNKGNFPGRFSGRQFSNSRSEMNVSTLELGDSALYLCASSLEGSGSVSYNEQFFGPGTRLTVL.

The chain has TRBV20-1 and TRBJ1-1, with unresolved D. Germline CDR1 and CDR2: DFQATT and SNEGSKA (reference sequence). Trimming stripped 6 bases from V and 3 bases from J, with 11 bases between. This CDR3 is built from 12 residues. The CDR3 is CSAPDEDTEAFF. The DNA for the CDR3 is TGCAGTGCGCCGGATGAGGACACTGAAGCTTTCTTT.

This clonotype showed up just a few times. The rearrangement links TRBV7-2 to TRBJ2-3; 15 bases line up with TRBD2. The germline gives CDR1 SGHTA, CDR2 FQGNSA. This CDR3 has 16 amino acids. V shed 4 bases, J shed 6 bases, and the junction held 5 bases outside the gene matches. The CDR3 reads CASSSRTSGGVDTQYF. The DNA for the CDR3 is TGTGCCAGCAGCTCCAGGACTAGCGGGGGGGTGGATACGCAGTATTTT.

In this sample, this clonotype turned up a few times. The chain uses TRBV13 and TRBJ2-1; D remains unclear. Per germline, CDR1 PRHDT and CDR2 FYEKMQ (reference sequence). V lost 2 bases, J lost 2 bases, and 13 bases lay in between. This CDR3 region has 16 residues. CDR3 DNA sequence: TGTGCCAGCAGCTTAATGCGGCCCGGAGCCTACAATGAGCAGTTCTTC. It specifies CASSLMRPGAYNEQFF.

In its sample, this clonotype was seen a few times. V is TRBV4-3 and J is TRBJ2-1; no firm D call. The CDR3 totals 15 residues. Germline V lookup: CDR1 LGHNA, CDR2 YSLEER. The ends were cut back, 0 bases at V and 0 bases at J, with 6 bases in the middle. The CDR3 DNA is TGCGCCAGCAGCCAAGATCAATTCTCCTACAATGAGCAGTTCTTC. It is translated as CASSQDQFSYNEQFF.

This chain links TRBV27 with TRBJ2-5; 7 positions match TRBD1. The CDR3 length is 14 residues. V lost 6 bases to trimming and J lost 2 bases; unmatched junction nucleotides: 6. Germline CDR1 reads MNHEY; CDR2 reads SMNVEV (reference sequence). CDR3 nucleotide sequence: TGTGCCAGCAGCCATAACAGGGGTCAAGAGACCCAGTACTTC. Translation gives CASSHNRGQETQYF.

In its sample, this clonotype was seen a few times. The chain uses TRBV5-1 and TRBJ2-1, with D possibly matching TRBD1 (6 bases). The J call is in doubt because the DNA end fits TRBJ2-7 better. In germline, CDR1 is SGHRS, CDR2 YFSETQ. There are 17 residues in the CDR3. DNA for the CDR3: TGCGCCAGCTTTCATCAGACAGGTCTTGAGTTGTCCTACGAGCAGTACTTC. Translating gives CASFHQTGLELSYEQYF.

Comments on this clonotype: One junction end does not reproduce the germline sequence, and a read error may be involved. The CDR3 DNA follows: TGTGCCAGCAGTTTATCGCAGGGCGACGAGCAATACTTC. It is translated as CASSLSQGDEQYF. This sequence joins TRBV12-3 or TRBV12-4 and TRBJ2-1; D perhaps matches TRBD1 (5 bases). This CDR3 has 13 amino acids.

This clonotype was observed a single time. The genes are TRBV19 and TRBJ2-5; D is unclear. The CDR3 consists of 13 residues. Germline CDR1 reads LNHDA; CDR2 reads SQIVND (reference sequence). The germline V and J ends were trimmed by 5 bases and 7 bases, with 14 bases remaining between them. CDR3 nucleotides: TGTGCCAGTAGTGCTCCCGGGTCAGGGACCCAGTACTTC. Protein sequence: CASSAPGSGTQYF.

The rearrangement links TRBV25-1 to TRBJ1-4; D gene ambiguous. Germline CDR1 reads MGHDK; CDR2 reads SYGVNS. Trimming left V 5 bases short and J 5 bases short, with 12 bases between. The CDR3 consists of 14 residues. The DNA for the CDR3 is TGTGCCAGCAGTCGGGGAGGGATCAATGAAAAACTGTTTTTT. Encoded protein: CASSRGGINEKLFF. The full variable domain, completed using reference TRBV25-1 and TRBJ1-4, is EADIYQTPRYLVIGTGKKITLECSQTMGHDKMYWYQQDPGMELHLIHYSYGVNSTEKGDLSSESTVSRIRTEHFPLTLESARPSHTSQYLCASSRGGINEKLFFGSGTQLSVL.